These 8 T cell receptor beta chains were all obtained from the same sample, sequenced in a study of tumor-infiltrating lymphocytes in primary liver carcinoma. A constant-region primer primed TCR beta cDNA synthesis from about 490 ng of total RNA. Three-round nested multiplex PCR performed with slightly modified ARM-PCR produced the TCR beta libraries. In the first two PCR rounds, TRBV1-TRBV30 forward primers were paired with a C-beta reverse primer, and each round lasted roughly 10 cycles. TCRdb itself ran the multiplex PCR reads through MiXCR, one entry per CDR3 protein. The data hold 150,000 to 200,000 distinct CDR3 sequences, with 60% observed a single time. For blood RNA, unsorted whole blood served as the source, and germline DNA was extracted too. Sequenced input: peripheral blood. The receptors originated from a man aged 35 to 55 with primary liver carcinoma and hepatitis B virus infection.

About this clonotype: The junction and the germline gene differ at one end; a read error may be behind it. The chain recombines TRBV29-1 with TRBJ2-5; no reliable D call. The CDR3 has 14 amino acids. Germline CDR1 and CDR2: SQVTM and ANQGSEA. The CDR3 DNA reads as TGCAGCGCTGAAGATGGGATGGACCAAGAGACCCAGTACTTC. Translation gives CSAEDGMDQETQYF.

This rearrangement joins TRBV6-2 or TRBV6-3 to TRBJ2-2; D is ambiguous. The V end lost 3 bases, the J end lost 0 bases, and 11 bases lay between the germline ends. Germline CDR1 MNHEY, CDR2 SVGEGT. This CDR3 comprises 16 residues. The DNA of the CDR3 is TGTGCCAGCAGTTATACAGCTCCCGCGAACACCGGGGAGCTGTTTTTT. As protein: CASSYTAPANTGELFF.

This chain connects TRBV11-2 to TRBJ2-1; D possibly corresponds to TRBD1 (6 bases). The CDR3 totals 14 residues. Germline values: CDR1 SGHAT, CDR2 FQNNGV. V lost 3 bases and J 5 bases, leaving 11 bases between the germline ends. The CDR3 loop is CASSFQGSHNEQFF. The CDR3 coding sequence is TGTGCCAGCAGCTTCCAGGGGTCCCACAATGAGCAGTTCTTC.

Details on this clonotype: One end of the junction fails to match germline, which may point to a read error. This sequence joins TRBV6-5 and TRBJ1-1, with D possibly TRBD1 on 5 matching bases. This CDR3 contains 12 residues. Germline assignment: CDR1 MNHEY and CDR2 SVGAGI. The CDR3 nucleotides are TGTACCAGCAGCCTTCGGGGACTGGGGGCTTTCTTT. It translates to CTSSLRGLGAFF.

A note on this clonotype: The junction departs from germline at one end; a sequencing error may be responsible. This rearrangement joins TRBV29-1 to TRBJ1-2; maybe TRBD1 (5 bases). The CDR3 is 13 residues long. Per the germline V gene, CDR1 is SQVTM and CDR2 is ANQGSEA. CDR3: CSTNHRRDYGYAF. CDR3 nucleotide sequence: TGCAGCACAAACCACAGAAGGGACTATGGCTACGCCTTC.

This clonotype was recorded only once. One junction end does not reproduce the germline sequence, and a read error may be involved. The J gene is TRBJ2-1, the V gene TRBV4-2; D might be TRBD2 (6 bases). This CDR3 spans 14 amino acids. The V gene's germline CDR1 is LGHNA and CDR2 YNFKEQ. The CDR3 region is CASSQGDFGNDQFF. The CDR3, as DNA: TGTGCCAGCAGCCAGGGGGACTTCGGCAATGATCAGTTCTTC.

This clonotype was recorded a few times. A much more abundant neighbour one base away suggests this may be a read error. V usage is TRBV11-3 and J usage is TRBJ2-1; tentative D call: TRBD2 (6 bases). Germline CDR1 and CDR2: SGHNT and YENEEA. This CDR3 comprises 14 residues. In DNA form, the CDR3 reads TGTGCCAACAGCCCCGGACTAATCCACAATGAGCAGTTCTTC. Protein sequence: CANSPGLIHNEQFF.

As for this clonotype: A much larger clone differs from this one at a single base, so this may be a read error. The rearrangement joins TRBV6-5 to TRBJ2-1; 12 bases are a match to TRBD2. The CDR3 spans 16 residues. J lost 7 bases, V lost 5 bases, and 9 bases had no gene match. Germline-derived CDR1 and CDR2 are MNHEY and SVGAGI. The CDR3 loop reads CASSNGLGLAGNEQFF. The DNA for the CDR3 is TGTGCCAGCAGTAACGGGCTTGGACTAGCGGGGAATGAGCAGTTCTTC.